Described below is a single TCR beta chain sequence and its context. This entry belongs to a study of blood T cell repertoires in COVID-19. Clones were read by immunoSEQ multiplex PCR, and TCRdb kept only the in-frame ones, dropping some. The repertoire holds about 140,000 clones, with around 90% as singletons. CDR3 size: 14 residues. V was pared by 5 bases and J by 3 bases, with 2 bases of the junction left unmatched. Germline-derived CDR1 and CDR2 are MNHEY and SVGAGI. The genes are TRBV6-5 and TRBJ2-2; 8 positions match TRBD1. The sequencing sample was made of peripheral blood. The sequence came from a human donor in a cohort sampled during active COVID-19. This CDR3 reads CASSRTGYTGELFF. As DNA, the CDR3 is TGTGCCAGCAGTCGGACAGGGTACACCGGGGAGCTGTTTTTT.